This entry features one T cell receptor (beta chain) sequence. These data originate in a study of blood T cells in healthy people across ages. A second PCR of roughly 7 to 11 cycles used a sample-barcoded 5' primer and a J-beta primer mix. A template-switch adaptor containing 12 random nucleotides labeled each cDNA molecule. Every sample gave at least 2.5 million paired-end reads containing CDR3. TCRdb used MiXCR to reprocess the 5' RACE reads, holding one entry per CDR3 protein. In the table there are some 1,800,000 distinct CDR3 sequences, about 39% of which are singletons. The CDR3 extends over 13 amino acids. Trimming removed 4 bases from V and 4 bases from J, with 10 bases in between. Germline assignment: CDR1 SGDLS and CDR2 YYNGEE.

This rearrangement joins TRBV9 to TRBJ2-3; D is undetermined. The sequencing input was blood. This receptor was identified in a human donor in good health. CDR3 nucleotide sequence: TGTGCCAGCAGCTCAAACCCCGCAGATACGCAGTATTTT. Its protein product is CASSSNPADTQYF.